This TCR beta chain was documented in a study of identical twins. Broader study findings: Low generation-probability sequences were in excess among twin-shared out-of-frame alpha sequences.

Template switching created a universal primer site, and the cDNA included unique molecular identifiers. TCRdb ran MiXCR on the 5' RACE reads and lists one entry per CDR3 protein. The data hold 250,000 to 350,000 distinct CDR3 sequences, with less than 9.5% observed a single time. The CDR3 length is 15 residues. V dropped 4 bases and J dropped 0; count of bases not matched to a gene: 1. Germline V gene data show CDR1 as ENHRY and CDR2 as SYGVKD. Of note for this clonotype: The antigen is undetermined.

The same specimen was also included in a second study, on yellow fever vaccine responses in identical twins.

Sequencing was carried out using CD8+ T cells sorted from blood. The receptor comes from a woman between 18 and 29 years old in good health. The rearrangement uses TRBV10-3 and TRBJ2-7, with 12 bases matching TRBD2. CDR3 bases: TGTGCCATCAGTGGGACTAGCGGGAACTCCTACGAGCAGTACTTC. Its protein product is CAISGTSGNSYEQYF.